This T cell receptor (beta chain) derives from a study of CD8+CD57+ T cells in acquired aplastic anemia. Overall study context: The average read count for CD4+ cells in healthy donors was about 10 million.

Profiles of TCR beta VDJ and CDR3 were generated from a genomic DNA template. Each CDR3 protein is one row after TCRdb ran MiXCR on the reads. The repertoire holds roughly 200,000 distinct CDR3 sequences, with over 60% as singletons. The CDR3 spans 14 residues. CDR1 is MNHEY, CDR2 SVGEGT, per germline. V shed 7 bases, J shed 3 bases, and the junction held 5 bases outside the gene matches. The J gene is TRBJ1-5, the V gene TRBV6-2 or TRBV6-3, with TRBD1 identical over 8 bases. The source is a human donor in good health. The sample taken for sequencing was sorted CD4+, CD8+, or CD8+CD57+ T cells (not recorded which) from PBMCs. CDR3 sequence: CASTRTGSNQPQHF. The CDR3, as DNA: TGTGCCAGCACCCGGACAGGGTCCAATCAGCCCCAGCATTTT.